Presented here are 20 T cell receptor beta chains from one specimen sequenced in a study of vaccination and CD4 T cells after COVID-19. The study sequenced cultured CD4+ T cell DNA using the Oncomine TCR Beta short-read assay. TCRdb reprocessed the PCR reads with MiXCR, giving one entry per CDR3 protein. The sample holds around 12,000 distinct CDR3 sequences; around two fifths are singletons and the top ten take 18%. Which antigens these TCRs recognize remains unknown. The treatment was: roughly 10-day PBMC culture with coronavirus spike peptide pools or control peptides (ViraFEST assay). Sequencing was performed on cultured CD4+ T cells from blood. The source of these receptors is a human donor with COVID-19.

This chain uses TRBV5-6 with TRBJ2-2; D gene ambiguous. V was pared by 3 bases and J by 4 bases, with 16 bases between. CDR3 length equals 16 residues. The germline V gene has CDR1 SGHDT and CDR2 YYEEEE. The CDR3: CASSSTNSRVTGELFF. CDR3 coding DNA: TGTGCCAGCAGCTCGACCAACTCTCGTGTCACCGGGGAGCTGTTTTTT.

This clonotype was observed a handful of times. This rearrangement joins TRBV10-1 to TRBJ2-2; D unresolved. Trimming took 2 bases from V and 16 from J, leaving 17 bases between them. Germline V lookup: CDR1 WNHNN, CDR2 SYGVQD (reference sequence). The CDR3 covers 13 residues. CDR3 protein: CASSERPVPGPFF. Here the CDR3 DNA reads TGCGCCAGCAGTGAGCGCCCGGTCCCGGGCCCGTTTTTT.

The chain recombines TRBV9 with TRBJ1-2; 7 bases are a match to TRBD1. The ends lost 0 bases at V and 5 bases at J; junction bases unmatched: 7. The CDR3 is made up of 15 amino acids. Germline V gene lookup returns CDR1 SGDLS and CDR2 YYNGEE. The CDR3 loop reads CASSVAPGQTYGYTF. The CDR3 region has the DNA TGTGCCAGCAGCGTAGCCCCGGGACAGACGTATGGCTACACCTTC.

The rearrangement joins TRBV5-4 to TRBJ2-3, with D tentatively TRBD2 (6 bases). V gave up 2 bases and J gave up 6 bases, with 22 bases separating them. CDR3 length: 17 amino acids. CDR1 is SGHNT, CDR2 YYREEE, per germline (reference sequence). For the CDR3, the DNA is TGTGCCAGCAGCTTTGGGAACTGGCGGGGCAAAGGGGATACGCAGTATTTT. Amino acid sequence: CASSFGNWRGKGDTQYF.

This chain uses TRBV4-1 with TRBJ2-5; 8 positions match TRBD2. V lost 8 bases to trimming and J lost 4 bases; unmatched junction nucleotides: 12. The CDR3 runs 15 residues. Looked up from germline, CDR1 is MGHRA and CDR2 is YSYEKL. The CDR3 loop reads CASGSGGAEGETQYF. The CDR3 nucleotides are TGCGCCAGCGGATCGGGGGGGGCAGAGGGAGAGACCCAGTACTTC.

This rearrangement joins TRBV27 to TRBJ1-1; D not resolved. The V and J ends lost 5 bases and 2 bases respectively, with 21 bases between them. Germline V gives CDR1 MNHEY, CDR2 SMNVEV (reference sequence). CDR3 length: 17 amino acids. Here the CDR3 DNA reads TGTGCCAGCAGTCTTGACGGCGAGGGAGGAACAAACACTGAAGCTTTCTTT. Protein sequence: CASSLDGEGGTNTEAFF.

This sequence joins TRBV6-5 and TRBJ1-1; possibly TRBD1 for D (6 bases). Germline CDR1 MNHEY, CDR2 SVGAGI. This CDR3 has 16 amino acids. V was cut by 0 bases and J by 8 bases, with 19 bases left in between. CDR3 DNA: TGTGCCAGCAGTTACTCGATGGCCACGGGAGGACAGGAAGCTTTCTTT. Its protein is CASSYSMATGGQEAFF.

The chain combines TRBV12-3 or TRBV12-4 with TRBJ2-7, with D unclear. The V gene lost 6 bases and the J gene lost 9 bases, with 18 bases spanning the gap. CDR3 length equals 13 residues. The CDR3 nucleotides read TGTGCCAGCAGCAATAACAGAAATCTAGGGCAGTACTTC. This sequence encodes CASSNNRNLGQYF.

The CDR3 protein is CAYTYQGVEVYTF. The CDR3 nucleotides are TGTGCCTACACCTACCAGGGTGTCGAGGTCTACACCTTC. The chain joins TRBV30 to TRBJ1-2; possible D gene TRBD1, 5 bases. V shed 7 bases and J shed 10 bases, with 22 bases lying between them. This CDR3 has 13 amino acids. From germline, CDR1 is GTSNPN and CDR2 SVGIG (reference sequence). Together with reference TRBV30 and TRBJ1-2, the CDR3 gives the full variable domain: SQTIHQWPATLVQPVGSPLSLECTVEGTSNPNLYWYRQAAGRGLQLLFYSVGIGQISSEVPQNLSASRPQDRQFILSSKKLLLSDSGFYLCAYTYQGVEVYTFGSGTRLTVV.

The chain uses TRBV11-2 and TRBJ1-1; TRBD1 is a possible D gene (5 bases). Trimming shortened V by 2 bases and J by 6 bases, and 16 bases separated the two germline ends. The CDR3 is 15 residues long. Germline-derived CDR1 and CDR2 are SGHAT and FQNNGV. CDR3 sequence reads: CASSLTSHRGAEAFF. CDR3 bases: TGTGCCAGCAGCTTAACCTCTCATAGGGGAGCTGAAGCTTTCTTT.

The chain is built from TRBV4-1 and TRBJ2-7; weak D call: TRBD2 (6 bases). The germline V gene encodes CDR1 MGHRA and CDR2 YSYEKL. The V end was cut by 1 base, the J end by 3 bases, with 13 bases between. The CDR3 length is 15 residues. The CDR3 sequence is CASSQVGGAIYEQYF. The CDR3 nucleotides read TGCGCCAGCAGCCAAGTAGGCGGGGCGATCTACGAGCAGTACTTC.

The V call is TRBV7-3, the J call TRBJ2-3; D uncertain. The CDR3 is made up of 14 amino acids. Deletions cut 2 bases from V and 2 bases from J, with 8 bases between. The V gene's germline CDR1 is SGHTA and CDR2 FQGTGA. CDR3 nucleotides: TGTGCCAGCAGCTTATTGCCTTCCACAGATACGCAGTATTTT. Amino acids: CASSLLPSTDTQYF.

A few counts support this clonotype. The chain joins TRBV20-1 to TRBJ2-5, with no clear D. Germline CDR1 reads DFQATT; CDR2 reads SNEGSKA (reference sequence). V lost 1 base and J 10 bases, leaving 19 bases between the germline ends. The length of the CDR3 is 14 residues. The CDR3 loop is CSARAPLSVAIQYF. The CDR3 nucleotides read TGCAGTGCTAGAGCCCCTCTTTCGGTCGCGATCCAGTACTTC.

This clonotype was picked up one time. The chain employs TRBV12-5 and TRBJ1-1; TRBD1 is a possible D gene (6 bases). CDR1 is LGHNT, CDR2 FRNRAP, per germline. V lost 5 bases and J lost 0, with 16 bases in between. This CDR3 has 16 residues. The CDR3 DNA follows: TGTGCTAGTGGTAGGGGGGTCGGGGACATGAACACTGAAGCTTTCTTT. Encoded protein: CASGRGVGDMNTEAFF.

The chain is built from TRBV20-1 and TRBJ1-1; TRBD1 is a possible D gene (5 bases). The V gene's germline CDR1 is DFQATT and CDR2 SNEGSKA (reference sequence). This CDR3 comprises 14 residues. Trimming removed 6 bases from V and 4 bases from J, with 18 bases in between. Here the CDR3 reads CSAVDAQVGTEAFF. CDR3 coding DNA: TGCAGTGCGGTAGACGCACAGGTCGGCACTGAAGCTTTCTTT.

The CDR3 DNA reads as TGTGCCAGCAGTCTTTCGGGGCGGGGGGTCCTCGGGGATACGCAGTATTTT. Protein sequence: CASSLSGRGVLGDTQYF. V gene TRBV12-3 or TRBV12-4 combines with J gene TRBJ2-3; 8 nucleotides align to TRBD2. Germline trimming cut 5 bases from V and 6 bases from J; bases unmatched to any gene: 16. The CDR3 extends over 17 amino acids.

The genes are TRBV9 and TRBJ1-2; D is possibly TRBD1 (6 bases). The V gene's germline CDR1 is SGDLS and CDR2 YYNGEE. The CDR3 extends over 15 amino acids. Deletions cut 0 bases from V and 5 bases from J, with 14 bases between. The CDR3 here is CASSVEPQGRYGYTF. The CDR3 coding sequence is TGTGCCAGCAGCGTAGAGCCTCAGGGGAGATATGGCTACACCTTC.

A few counts support this clonotype. The CDR3 coding sequence is TGTGCCAGTAGTATAGCCGGCGGGGGGGCCCCTAGCACAGATACGCAGTATTTT. It encodes CASSIAGGGAPSTDTQYF. V usage is TRBV19 and J usage is TRBJ2-3; 9 bases are a match to TRBD2. V shed 1 base and J 0 bases; nucleotides not matched to a gene: 8. The CDR3 covers 18 residues. Germline V lookup: CDR1 LNHDA, CDR2 SQIVND (reference sequence).

The chain couples TRBV5-3 to TRBJ2-5; D is uncertain. TRBV5-3 carries the ORF label, with uncertain function. Trimming cost V 8 bases and J 1 base, with 12 bases left between them. The CDR3 spans 13 residues. The CDR3 region is CASSPNIQETQYF. The CDR3 nucleotides read TGTGCCAGCAGCCCCAATATCCAAGAGACCCAGTACTTC.

The chain is built from TRBV11-1 and TRBJ2-5, with 9 bases that match TRBD2. Germline-derived CDR1 and CDR2 are SGHAT and FQDESV (reference sequence). CDR3 size: 15 residues. The V segment lost 2 bases and the J segment 4 bases; nucleotides outside the gene matches: 5. Here the CDR3 reads CASSLLLAGRETQYF. CDR3 bases: TGTGCCAGCAGCTTACTCCTAGCGGGGCGAGAGACCCAGTACTTC.